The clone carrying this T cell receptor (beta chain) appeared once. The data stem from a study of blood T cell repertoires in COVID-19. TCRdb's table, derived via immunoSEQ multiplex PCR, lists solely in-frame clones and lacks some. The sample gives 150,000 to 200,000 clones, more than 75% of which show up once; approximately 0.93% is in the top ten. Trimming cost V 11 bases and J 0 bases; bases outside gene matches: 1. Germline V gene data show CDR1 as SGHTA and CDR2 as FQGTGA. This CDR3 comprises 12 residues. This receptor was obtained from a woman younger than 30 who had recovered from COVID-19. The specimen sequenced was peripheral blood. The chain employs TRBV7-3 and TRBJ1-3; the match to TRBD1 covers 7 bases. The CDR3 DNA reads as TGTGCCTCAGGGGGCTCTGGAAACACCATATATTTT. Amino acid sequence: CASGGSGNTIYF.